This T cell receptor (beta chain) was captured in a study of blood T cell repertoires in COVID-19. Overall study: COVID-19 samples from acute and convalescent phases originated in the United States, Italy and Spain. The analysed material was cDNA or gDNA that came from T cells, B-cell-depleted T cells, or PBMCs.

Authors' data handling: Amplifying reference gene primers gave estimates of nucleated cell counts. Produced via immunoSEQ multiplex PCR; TCRdb's table is partial and in-frame only. D and trimming were read from the DNA, whereas the V and J calls and clone size are those reported in that table. The data show about 210,000 clones, around 80% seen once. The germline V and J ends were trimmed by 0 bases and 5 bases, with 14 bases remaining between them. From germline, CDR1 is SGHRS and CDR2 YFSETQ. The CDR3 covers 15 residues. Sequenced sample: peripheral blood. The chain combines TRBV5-1 with TRBJ2-5; D is ambiguous. This receptor was identified in a man between 50 and 59 years old with active or convalescent COVID-19. CDR3 region: CASSLGAVQSETQYF. The DNA for the CDR3 is TGCGCCAGCAGCTTGGGGGCAGTTCAATCTGAGACCCAGTACTTC.